This T cell receptor beta chain was sequenced during a study of blood T cell repertoires in COVID-19. Study overall: The samples span acute and convalescent COVID-19 from the United States, Italy and Spain.

Authors' processing steps: Cell counts per sample came from amplifying reference gene primers. Clones were sequenced by immunoSEQ multiplex PCR, and TCRdb holds only the in-frame ones, with some missing. V and J calls and clone size are those listed in that table; D and trimming were worked out from the DNA. The data hold roughly 70,000 clones, with about 86% observed a single time. CDR1 SGHRS and CDR2 YFSETQ come from the germline V gene. The CDR3 is 15 amino acids. V was clipped by 4 bases and J by 4 bases; unmatched bases: 5. The chain links TRBV5-1 to TRBJ2-3, with 11 bases lining up with TRBD1. The sequencing input was peripheral blood. This TCR was recovered from a woman aged 60-70 years with acute or convalescent COVID-19. This chain's CDR3 is CASSSWTGGADTQYF. The CDR3 DNA sequence: TGCGCCAGCAGCAGCTGGACAGGGGGCGCAGATACGCAGTATTTT.